This note documents a single TCR beta chain sequence. Libraries were prepared by immunoSEQ multiplex PCR; TCRdb keeps only in-frame clonotypes and omits some of them. The table shows 150,000 to 200,000 clones, with about three quarters occurring only once. This CDR3 has 14 amino acids. V lost 5 bases, J lost 1 base, and 11 bases lay in between. Germline V CDR1 and CDR2: LNHDA, SQIVND (reference sequence). The sample originates from a study of blood T cell repertoires in COVID-19. On the study more broadly: Sample material is recorded as cDNA or gDNA derived from T cells, B-cell-depleted T cells, or PBMCs.

The sequencing input was peripheral blood. The TCR sequence derives from a woman older than 75 with COVID-19, enrolled during active disease. The V and J genes are TRBV19 and TRBJ1-1; D gene uncertain. This CDR3 is CASSGGSGNTEAFF. DNA for the CDR3: TGTGCCAGTAGTGGCGGCTCTGGGAACACTGAAGCTTTCTTT. Together with reference TRBV19 and TRBJ1-1, the CDR3 gives the full variable domain: DGGITQSPKYLFRKEGQNVTLSCEQNLNHDAMYWYRQDPGQGLRLIYYSQIVNDFQKGDIAEGYSVSREKKESFPLTVTSAQKNPTAFYLCASSGGSGNTEAFFGQGTRLTVV.